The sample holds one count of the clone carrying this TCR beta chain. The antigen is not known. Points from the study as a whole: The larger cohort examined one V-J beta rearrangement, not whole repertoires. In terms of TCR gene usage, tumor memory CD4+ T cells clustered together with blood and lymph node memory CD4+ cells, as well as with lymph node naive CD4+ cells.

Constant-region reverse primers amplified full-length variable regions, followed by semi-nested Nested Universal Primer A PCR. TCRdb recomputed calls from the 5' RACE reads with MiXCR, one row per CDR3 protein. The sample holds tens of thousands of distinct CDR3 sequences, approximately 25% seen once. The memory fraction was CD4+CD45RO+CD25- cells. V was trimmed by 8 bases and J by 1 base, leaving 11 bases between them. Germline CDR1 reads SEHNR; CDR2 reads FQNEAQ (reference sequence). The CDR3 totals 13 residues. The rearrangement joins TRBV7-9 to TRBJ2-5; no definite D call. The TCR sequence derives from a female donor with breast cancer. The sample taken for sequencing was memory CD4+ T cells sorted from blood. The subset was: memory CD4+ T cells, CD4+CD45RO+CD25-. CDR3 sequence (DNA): TGTGCCAGCGCCCAATCACTCCAAGAGACCCAGTACTTC. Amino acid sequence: CASAQSLQETQYF.